The 23 T cell receptor beta chains below were found in one sample sequenced in a study of siplizumab effects on memory and regulatory T cells. Libraries were prepared by immunoSEQ multiplex PCR; TCRdb keeps only in-frame clonotypes and omits some of them. The data hold about 100,000 clones, with about nine tenths observed a single time. Sequencing was carried out using CD4+ T cells sorted from blood. The source of these receptors is a human donor in good health.

This clone was observed a single time. The chain combines TRBV6-1 with TRBJ2-5, with D perhaps being TRBD1 or TRBD2 (6 bases each). In germline, CDR1 is MNHNS, CDR2 SASEGT. CDR3 size: 14 residues. Trimming removed 2 bases from V and 5 bases from J, with 12 bases in between. The CDR3 coding sequence is TGTGCCAGCAGTGAAAGAGGGGGGCATGAGACCCAGTACTTC. Its translation: CASSERGGHETQYF.

The chain employs TRBV19 and TRBJ1-5; D gene unclear. The V gene's germline CDR1 is LNHDA and CDR2 SQIVND (reference sequence). This CDR3 has 14 residues. Between the trimmed V and J ends, which lost 5 bases and 3 bases, there was a span of 11 bases. CDR3: CASSADDFNQPQHF. As DNA, the CDR3 is TGTGCCAGTAGTGCGGACGATTTCAATCAGCCCCAGCATTTT.

The V and J genes are TRBV18 and TRBJ2-3; 7 bases fit TRBD2. V was pared by 11 bases and J by 1 base, with 6 bases of the junction left unmatched. CDR3 length: 13 amino acids. Germline V gives CDR1 KGHSH, CDR2 LQKENI. CDR3 nucleotides: TGTGCCTCCTGGAGCGGGGGCACAGATACGCAGTATTTT. Its translation: CASWSGGTDTQYF.

About this clone: This same CDR3 is encoded by further DNA sequences in the sample. The chain combines TRBV29-1 with TRBJ1-5; D may be TRBD1 (5 bases). The germline V gene encodes CDR1 SQVTM and CDR2 ANQGSEA. V was clipped by 6 bases and J by 4 bases, with 13 bases between them. The CDR3 length is 13 residues. This chain's CDR3 is CSVLGGSNQPQHF. The DNA for the CDR3 is TGCAGCGTACTGGGGGGGAGTAATCAGCCCCAGCATTTT.

The chain uses TRBV11-1 and TRBJ1-6; D not resolved. V dropped 5 bases and J dropped 7 bases, with 15 bases sitting between them. The CDR3 is 15 residues long. Per the germline V gene, CDR1 is SGHAT and CDR2 is FQDESV (reference sequence). CDR3 sequence reads: CASSRRWKKNSPLHF. Written as DNA, the CDR3 is TGTGCCAGCAGCCGACGGTGGAAGAAGAATTCACCCCTCCACTTT.

The chain has TRBV2 and TRBJ2-5, with TRBD1 matching 8 bases. The ends lost 7 bases at V and 2 bases at J; junction bases unmatched: 9. The CDR3 has 15 amino acids. CDR1 is SNHLY, CDR2 FYNNEI, per germline. The CDR3 DNA reads TGTGCCAGCATCGTGGACAGGGTTAGTCAAGAGACCCAGTACTTC. Translated, it gives CASIVDRVSQETQYF.

The chain employs TRBV30 and TRBJ1-1; D remains ambiguous. The ends were cut back, 2 bases at V and 3 bases at J, with 10 bases in the middle. The CDR3 contains 13 residues. The germline CDR1 and CDR2 sequences are GTSNPN and SVGIG (reference sequence). The CDR3 bases are TGTGCCTGGAGTACCGGCGGCTACACTGAAGCTTTCTTT. Amino acids: CAWSTGGYTEAFF.

The CDR3 nucleotides are TGTGCCAGCAGCCCACAGGGGGCCTCTGGAAACACCATATATTTT. Protein: CASSPQGASGNTIYF. The chain has TRBV7-6 and TRBJ1-3; TRBD1 matches 9 bases. V trimming: 5 bases; J trimming: 0 bases; junction bases outside the gene matches: 2. Germline V lookup: CDR1 SGHVS, CDR2 FNYEAQ. This CDR3 has 15 amino acids.

The chain carries TRBV6-6 and TRBJ2-1; 9 bases are shared with TRBD1. The germline gives CDR1 MNHNY, CDR2 SVGAGI (reference sequence). The CDR3 sequence is 16 residues long. The junction had 6 bases not matched to a gene; V was cut back by 1 base and J by 5 bases. The CDR3 protein is CASSYFNRGQDNEQFF. DNA for the CDR3: TGTGCCAGCAGTTACTTTAACAGGGGGCAGGACAATGAGCAGTTCTTC.

The chain links TRBV18 to TRBJ2-5; D is unresolved. CDR1 KGHSH and CDR2 LQKENI come from the germline V gene. With 3 bases removed from V and 7 bases from J, the gap between germline ends came to 12 bases. The CDR3 is 13 amino acids. The CDR3: CASSPPGLVTQYF. CDR3 DNA: TGTGCCAGCTCACCGCCAGGTTTGGTGACCCAGTACTTC.

This chain connects TRBV2 to TRBJ1-1; a weak D match, TRBD1 (6 bases). Germline V gives CDR1 SNHLY, CDR2 FYNNEI. The germline V and J ends were trimmed by 6 bases and 5 bases, with 13 bases remaining between them. CDR3 size: 13 residues. CDR3 in amino acids: CASSQGWGTEAFF. The CDR3 nucleotides are TGTGCCAGCAGCCAGGGGTGGGGAACTGAAGCTTTCTTT.

In its sample, this clone was seen once. The rearrangement links TRBV28 to TRBJ1-2; D is unclear. The CDR3 covers 14 residues. The germline V gene encodes CDR1 MDHEN and CDR2 SYDVKM. V gave up 8 bases and J gave up 2 bases, with 15 bases separating them. The CDR3 nucleotides are TGTGCCAGCCAGAGCGCGGACGGAAACTATGGCTACACCTTC. It yields the protein CASQSADGNYGYTF.

The chain is built from TRBV7-3 and TRBJ2-1, with TRBD1 matching 8 bases. The ends lost 4 bases at V and 7 bases at J; junction bases unmatched: 9. The germline gives CDR1 SGHTA, CDR2 FQGTGA. This CDR3 is built from 15 residues. CDR3 sequence (DNA): TGTGCCAGCAGCTCGACAGGGGTCGGCATTAATGAGCAGTTCTTC. This sequence encodes CASSSTGVGINEQFF.

V usage is TRBV5-1 and J usage is TRBJ2-7; TRBD1 agrees at 11 bases. J was trimmed by 5 bases and V by 7 bases; bases with no gene match: 11. The CDR3 runs 15 residues. From germline, CDR1 is SGHRS and CDR2 YFSETQ. CDR3: CASARGGTGGDEQYF. DNA for the CDR3: TGCGCCAGCGCCCGAGGGGGGACAGGGGGAGACGAGCAGTACTTC.

The rearrangement joins TRBV7-2 to TRBJ2-7, with D perhaps matching TRBD1 (6 bases). This CDR3 comprises 14 residues. Germline CDR1 reads SGHTA; CDR2 reads FQGNSA. V lost 2 bases and J lost 6, with 14 bases in between. The CDR3 loop reads CASSLSTGNSEQYF. The CDR3 DNA reads as TGTGCCAGCAGCTTAAGTACAGGGAACAGCGAGCAGTACTTC.

V is TRBV6-6 and J is TRBJ1-1; D not resolved. This CDR3 contains 14 residues. Germline CDR1 is MNHNY and CDR2 is SVGAGI (reference sequence). V was shortened by 2 bases and J by 1 base, with 8 bases between the two germline ends. The CDR3 DNA is TGTGCCAGCAGTTACGCGGCGGCGAACACTGAAGCTTTCTTT. Translation: CASSYAAANTEAFF.

V usage is TRBV7-2 and J usage is TRBJ2-5; D is unclear. The germline V gene encodes CDR1 SGHTA and CDR2 FQGNSA. This CDR3 comprises 12 residues. Trimming took off 7 bases at V and 5 bases at J, with 11 bases between the two ends. CDR3: CASMRLGETQYF. CDR3 DNA sequence: TGTGCCAGCATGCGTTTGGGGGAGACCCAGTACTTC.

The J gene is TRBJ2-5, the V gene TRBV7-3; D might be TRBD1 or TRBD2, each matching 5 bases. Between the trimmed V and J ends, which lost 5 bases and 1 base, there was a span of 14 bases. The germline gives CDR1 SGHTA, CDR2 FQGTGA. CDR3 length: 15 residues. The CDR3 here is CASSLRTGTQETQYF. Here the CDR3 DNA reads TGTGCCAGCAGCCTCAGGACGGGGACCCAAGAGACCCAGTACTTC.

V gene TRBV7-3 combines with J gene TRBJ2-3; the D gene could be TRBD1 or TRBD2 (5 bases each). Germline V gives CDR1 SGHTA, CDR2 FQGTGA. This CDR3 region has 16 residues. Trimming took 1 base from V and 0 from J, leaving 11 bases between them. The CDR3 spells CASSLRGSTSTDTQYF. The CDR3 nucleotides are TGTGCCAGCAGCTTAAGGGGGTCGACTAGCACAGATACGCAGTATTTT.

J is TRBJ1-1 and V is TRBV18; no clear D. Germline loops: CDR1 KGHSH, CDR2 LQKENI. The ends were cut back, 6 bases at V and 8 bases at J, with 10 bases in the middle. The CDR3 consists of 11 residues. The CDR3 nucleotides read TGTGCCAGCTCCCTTGGACTGGAAGCTTTCTTT. This codes for CASSLGLEAFF.

The rearrangement joins TRBV6-1 to TRBJ1-4; 7 nucleotides align to TRBD1. The CDR3 contains 16 residues. CDR1 MNHNS and CDR2 SASEGT come from the germline V gene. The junction had 9 bases not matched to a gene; V was cut back by 4 bases and J by 4 bases. The DNA of the CDR3 is TGTGCCAGCAGTGGTCTCTCGGGACAGAGTAATGAAAAACTGTTTTTT. Amino acids: CASSGLSGQSNEKLFF.

This clone was found once. The V call is TRBV19, the J call TRBJ2-4, with a possible D match to TRBD2 (6 bases). The germline V gene encodes CDR1 LNHDA and CDR2 SQIVND (reference sequence). V lost 5 bases, J lost 0 bases, and 14 bases lay in between. The CDR3 is made up of 16 amino acids. CDR3 nucleotide sequence: TGTGCCAGTAGTCTTGGGTTAGCGGTAGCCAAAAACATTCAGTACTTC. Residues: CASSLGLAVAKNIQYF.

The chain is built from TRBV11-2 and TRBJ2-3; D unclear. The CDR3 runs 13 residues. V lost 0 bases and J 0 bases, leaving 1 base between the germline ends. Germline CDR1 and CDR2: SGHAT and FQNNGV. The CDR3 region has the DNA TGTGCCAGCAGCTTAGACAGCACAGATACGCAGTATTTT. Its protein is CASSLDSTDTQYF.